A selection of T cell receptor beta chains follows, all from one sample in a study of neoadjuvant anti-PD-1 for oral cavity cancer. Assay: immunoSEQ multiplex PCR; the TCRdb copy retains only in-frame clones and omits some. The data hold fewer than 90,000 clones, with approximately 80% observed a single time. The sample was PBMCs, taken before nivolumab (anti-PD-1) treatment. These receptors all come from a person aged 35-79 years with oral cavity squamous cell carcinoma. Both conserved end residues are part of each CDR3. Fields, in order: V gene, D gene, J gene, clone size, CDR3 DNA, CDR3 protein. The D gene is left open where the match is weak. Clone size, where shown, is once, few, many, or a class for clones that have expanded.

V gene: TRBV6-5
D gene: .
J gene: TRBJ2-5
clone size: once
CDR3 DNA: TGTGCCAGCAGTTACTCTGGGCGGGAAGTAGCAGAGACCCAGTACTTC
CDR3 protein: CASSYSGREVAETQYF

V gene: TRBV7-8
D gene: TRBD1
J gene: TRBJ1-4
clone size: .
CDR3 DNA: TGTGCCAGCAGCTGGGGACAGGGTAGCGAAAAACTGTTTTTT
CDR3 protein: CASSWGQGSEKLFF

V gene: TRBV19
D gene: .
J gene: TRBJ1-3
clone size: .
CDR3 DNA: TGTGCCAGTAGTACAGGGCCTCGAAACACCATATATTTT
CDR3 protein: CASSTGPRNTIYF

V gene: TRBV6-5
D gene: TRBD2
J gene: TRBJ2-7
clone size: .
CDR3 DNA: TGTGCCAGCAGTTACTCTCTGCGGGAGTCGTACGAGCAGTACTTC
CDR3 protein: CASSYSLRESYEQYF

V gene: TRBV6-6
D gene: .
J gene: TRBJ2-1
clone size: .
CDR3 DNA: TGTGCCAGCAGCCTACCAGCCGGAAACAATGAGCAGTTCTTC
CDR3 protein: CASSLPAGNNEQFF

V gene: TRBV11-2
D gene: .
J gene: TRBJ2-3
clone size: .
CDR3 DNA: TGTGCCAGCAGCTTAGATTGGGTGGGGACCGGGCTTACGCAGTATTTT
CDR3 protein: CASSLDWVGTGLTQYF

V gene: TRBV5-6
D gene: .
J gene: TRBJ2-6
clone size: .
CDR3 DNA: TGTGCCAGCAGCACCTCGGGGAGGACCGTCTCTGGGGCCAACGTCCTGACTTTC
CDR3 protein: CASSTSGRTVSGANVLTF

V gene: TRBV19
D gene: .
J gene: TRBJ1-5
clone size: .
CDR3 DNA: TGTGCCACCGATTCACAGGGATTCCAGCCCCAGCATTTT
CDR3 protein: CATDSQGFQPQHF

V gene: TRBV7-3
D gene: TRBD1
J gene: TRBJ1-5
clone size: .
CDR3 DNA: TGTGCCAGCAGCTCCCATCACAGGGGGGAGAGCAATCAGCCCCAGCATTTT
CDR3 protein: CASSSHHRGESNQPQHF

V gene: TRBV4-1
D gene: TRBD2
J gene: TRBJ2-1
clone size: .
CDR3 DNA: TGCGCCAGCAGCCAAACTAGCGGGGGTGGACCCAATGAGCAGTTCTTC
CDR3 protein: CASSQTSGGGPNEQFF

V gene: TRBV7-6
D gene: TRBD2
J gene: TRBJ2-7
clone size: .
CDR3 DNA: TGTGCCAGCAGCTTAGAGGCGGGAGGGAACGAGCAGTACTTC
CDR3 protein: CASSLEAGGNEQYF

V gene: TRBV19
D gene: .
J gene: TRBJ1-2
clone size: .
CDR3 DNA: TGTGCCAGTAGTATAGTGGGCACGGAGCTTGCTAACTATGGCTACACCTTC
CDR3 protein: CASSIVGTELANYGYTF

V gene: TRBV6-5
D gene: .
J gene: TRBJ1-2
clone size: .
CDR3 DNA: TGTGCCAGCAGCCCCGGGGGGCATTATGGCTACACCTTC
CDR3 protein: CASSPGGHYGYTF

V gene: TRBV5-6
D gene: TRBD1
J gene: TRBJ2-4
clone size: .
CDR3 DNA: TGTGCCAGCAGCCAGGGACAGTTGATTCAAAACATTCAGTACTTC
CDR3 protein: CASSQGQLIQNIQYF

V gene: TRBV2
D gene: .
J gene: TRBJ2-5
clone size: .
CDR3 DNA: TGTGCCAGCAGTGAACAGGGAGGCAAGACCCAGTACTTC
CDR3 protein: CASSEQGGKTQYF

V gene: TRBV7-9
D gene: TRBD1
J gene: TRBJ1-2
clone size: .
CDR3 DNA: TGTGCCAGCAGCTTGTTTGGGTTGGGAGGGGGCGATGGCTACACCTTC
CDR3 protein: CASSLFGLGGGDGYTF

V gene: TRBV6-5
D gene: .
J gene: TRBJ1-5
clone size: once
CDR3 DNA: TGTGCCACAGCCGTTGCGGGGAGCAATCAGCCCCAGCATTTT
CDR3 protein: CATAVAGSNQPQHF

V gene: TRBV11-2
D gene: TRBD2
J gene: TRBJ2-2
clone size: .
CDR3 DNA: TGTGCCAGCAGCTTACTAGCGGGAGGAACCGGGGAGCTGTTTTTT
CDR3 protein: CASSLLAGGTGELFF

V gene: TRBV7-9
D gene: .
J gene: TRBJ2-7
clone size: .
CDR3 DNA: TGTGCCAGCAGCTCCGTTCCTACCTACGAGCAGTACTTC
CDR3 protein: CASSSVPTYEQYF

V gene: TRBV19
D gene: .
J gene: TRBJ2-1
clone size: .
CDR3 DNA: TGTGCCAGTAGGCCCTCAGGATACTCCTACAATGAGCAGTTCTTC
CDR3 protein: CASRPSGYSYNEQFF

V gene: TRBV14
D gene: .
J gene: TRBJ2-3
clone size: .
CDR3 DNA: TGTGCCAGCAGCCAAGAAGAACTACCCCTAGCCGGAGATACGCAGTATTTT
CDR3 protein: CASSQEELPLAGDTQYF

V gene: TRBV7-2
D gene: TRBD1
J gene: TRBJ1-1
clone size: .
CDR3 DNA: TGTGCCAGCAGCTTAGCCCGGGACAGCACTGAAGCTTTCTTT
CDR3 protein: CASSLARDSTEAFF

V gene: TRBV19
D gene: .
J gene: TRBJ2-7
clone size: .
CDR3 DNA: TGTGCCAGTAAAGACGGCCCCGGTGGGAGCTACGAGCAGTACTTC
CDR3 protein: CASKDGPGGSYEQYF

V gene: TRBV11-2
D gene: .
J gene: TRBJ1-3
clone size: few
CDR3 DNA: TGTGCCAGCAGCTTAGGAGGGTCGAGCTCTGGAAACACCATATATTTT
CDR3 protein: CASSLGGSSSGNTIYF

V gene: TRBV5-6
D gene: .
J gene: TRBJ1-1
clone size: .
CDR3 DNA: TGTGCCAGCAGCTTGCAATTGGATGAAGCTTTCTTT
CDR3 protein: CASSLQLDEAFF

V gene: TRBV7-9
D gene: .
J gene: TRBJ2-7
clone size: .
CDR3 DNA: TGTGCCAGCAGCCCCGGAACCCCCTACGAGCAGTACTTC
CDR3 protein: CASSPGTPYEQYF

V gene: TRBV30
D gene: .
J gene: TRBJ1-3
clone size: .
CDR3 DNA: TGTGCCTGGTTTAACAAGGGAGCTGGAAACACCATATATTTT
CDR3 protein: CAWFNKGAGNTIYF

V gene: TRBV2
D gene: TRBD1
J gene: TRBJ1-2
clone size: few
CDR3 DNA: TGTGCCAGCGGACAGGGGTACGACTATGGCTACACCTTC
CDR3 protein: CASGQGYDYGYTF

V gene: TRBV25-1
D gene: .
J gene: TRBJ2-5
clone size: .
CDR3 DNA: TGTGCCAGCAGTGCAGGAGGGCCGGGAGAGACCCAGTACTTC
CDR3 protein: CASSAGGPGETQYF

V gene: TRBV6-5
D gene: TRBD1
J gene: TRBJ1-1
clone size: once
CDR3 DNA: TGTGCCAGCAGCCAGGGGGAGGGCACTGAAGCTTTCTTT
CDR3 protein: CASSQGEGTEAFF

V gene: TRBV5-4
D gene: TRBD1
J gene: TRBJ1-2
clone size: .
CDR3 DNA: TGTGCCAGCAGCCCCGGAAAGACAGGGCTGGGCTACACCTTC
CDR3 protein: CASSPGKTGLGYTF

V gene: TRBV5-7
D gene: TRBD1
J gene: TRBJ2-7
clone size: .
CDR3 DNA: TGTGCCAGCATCAGGGGGCGGAGGGAGCAGTACTTC
CDR3 protein: CASIRGRREQYF

V gene: TRBV6-5
D gene: .
J gene: TRBJ2-1
clone size: .
CDR3 DNA: TGTGCCACTACGAGGGAGATCCTAACGAATGAGCAGTTCTTC
CDR3 protein: CATTREILTNEQFF

V gene: TRBV14
D gene: .
J gene: TRBJ1-1
clone size: .
CDR3 DNA: TGTGCCAGCAGCCAAGCCCAACCGAGGAACACTGAAGCTTTCTTT
CDR3 protein: CASSQAQPRNTEAFF

V gene: TRBV30
D gene: .
J gene: TRBJ1-3
clone size: .
CDR3 DNA: TGTGCCTGGACAGGCTCTGGAAACACCATATATTTT
CDR3 protein: CAWTGSGNTIYF

V gene: TRBV9
D gene: .
J gene: TRBJ1-1
clone size: .
CDR3 DNA: TGTGCCAGCAGCGTAGAAGGGCACGGGAACACTGAAGCTTTCTTT
CDR3 protein: CASSVEGHGNTEAFF

V gene: TRBV30
D gene: .
J gene: TRBJ2-3
clone size: .
CDR3 DNA: TGTGCCTGGAGTACCGGGGCCTCGACTGGGGATACGCAGTATTTT
CDR3 protein: CAWSTGASTGDTQYF

V gene: TRBV7-6
D gene: .
J gene: TRBJ2-7
clone size: few
CDR3 DNA: TGTGCCAGCAGCCCGCGGACTCAAGCCTACGAGCAGTACTTC
CDR3 protein: CASSPRTQAYEQYF

V gene: TRBV5-1
D gene: TRBD2
J gene: TRBJ2-1
clone size: .
CDR3 DNA: TGCGCCAGCAGCTTACTAGCGGGAGAGGGGAATGAGCAGTTCTTC
CDR3 protein: CASSLLAGEGNEQFF

V gene: TRBV15
D gene: .
J gene: TRBJ1-1
clone size: .
CDR3 DNA: TGTGCCACCAGCAGAGATATCGGTCCGTTAATGAACACTGAAGCTTTCTTT
CDR3 protein: CATSRDIGPLMNTEAFF

V gene: TRBV6-5
D gene: .
J gene: TRBJ2-2
clone size: .
CDR3 DNA: TGTGCCAGCAGTTACGCGGGCTCTTACACCGGGGAGCTGTTTTTT
CDR3 protein: CASSYAGSYTGELFF

V gene: TRBV6-1
D gene: TRBD2
J gene: TRBJ2-7
clone size: .
CDR3 DNA: TGTGCCAGCAGTGAAGCGCCCCGGGGGGGAACGACCTACGAGCAGTACTTC
CDR3 protein: CASSEAPRGGTTYEQYF

V gene: TRBV5-1
D gene: .
J gene: TRBJ2-3
clone size: once
CDR3 DNA: TGCGCCAGCAGCGAGATGGGGGGTGCAGATACGCAGTATTTT
CDR3 protein: CASSEMGGADTQYF

V gene: TRBV28
D gene: .
J gene: TRBJ2-1
clone size: .
CDR3 DNA: TGTGCCACCCGAAATCAAGGGGCACATGAGCAGTTCTTC
CDR3 protein: CATRNQGAHEQFF

V gene: TRBV7-9
D gene: TRBD1
J gene: TRBJ1-1
clone size: once
CDR3 DNA: TGTGCCAGCAGCTTGGGACAGGGGTTACCTGAAGCTTTCTTT
CDR3 protein: CASSLGQGLPEAFF

V gene: TRBV10-2
D gene: TRBD1
J gene: TRBJ1-5
clone size: .
CDR3 DNA: TGCGCCAGCAGTCCCACAGGGGGGCATAGCAATCAGCCCCAGCATTTT
CDR3 protein: CASSPTGGHSNQPQHF

V gene: TRBV5-1
D gene: .
J gene: TRBJ2-1
clone size: .
CDR3 DNA: TGCGCCAGCAGCTTGTCCCTAGATTACAATGAGCAGTTCTTC
CDR3 protein: CASSLSLDYNEQFF

V gene: TRBV5-1
D gene: .
J gene: TRBJ2-2
clone size: .
CDR3 DNA: TGCGCCAGCAGCTCAGGGGATACCGGGGAGCTGTTTTTT
CDR3 protein: CASSSGDTGELFF

V gene: TRBV2
D gene: TRBD1
J gene: TRBJ2-1
clone size: .
CDR3 DNA: TGTGCCAGCAGGGAGACAGGGGGCGAGCAGTTCTTC
CDR3 protein: CASRETGGEQFF

V gene: TRBV6-5
D gene: TRBD1
J gene: TRBJ1-4
clone size: .
CDR3 DNA: TGTGCCAGCAGCCCGAGGGGGCTGAGTAATGAAAAACTGTTTTTT
CDR3 protein: CASSPRGLSNEKLFF

V gene: TRBV10-3
D gene: .
J gene: TRBJ1-1
clone size: .
CDR3 DNA: TGTGCCATCGCCGGTGATCCGAACACTGAAGCTTTCTTT
CDR3 protein: CAIAGDPNTEAFF

V gene: TRBV29-1
D gene: .
J gene: TRBJ1-2
clone size: .
CDR3 DNA: TGCAGCGCTATGGGATCCCTAGGGGCTGGCTACACCTTC
CDR3 protein: CSAMGSLGAGYTF

V gene: TRBV30
D gene: .
J gene: TRBJ2-7
clone size: .
CDR3 DNA: TGTGCCTGGAGTGTACAGGTTGGCGCGGTCGAGCAGTACTTC
CDR3 protein: CAWSVQVGAVEQYF

V gene: TRBV7-9
D gene: .
J gene: TRBJ1-1
clone size: few
CDR3 DNA: TGTGCCAGCAGCTTAGCAGGGCTCCGGACTGAAGCTTTCTTT
CDR3 protein: CASSLAGLRTEAFF

V gene: TRBV30
D gene: .
J gene: TRBJ2-2
clone size: .
CDR3 DNA: TGTGCCTGGAGTAAAGGGGCAGGGACGGGCACCGGGGAGCTGTTTTTT
CDR3 protein: CAWSKGAGTGTGELFF

V gene: TRBV7-9
D gene: TRBD1
J gene: TRBJ1-1
clone size: .
CDR3 DNA: TGTGCCAGCAGCGGACAGGGGAGGACTGAAGCTTTCTTT
CDR3 protein: CASSGQGRTEAFF

V gene: TRBV27
D gene: .
J gene: TRBJ1-1
clone size: .
CDR3 DNA: TGTGCCAGCAGTTTATTGCAGGGAATCACTGAAGCTTTCTTT
CDR3 protein: CASSLLQGITEAFF